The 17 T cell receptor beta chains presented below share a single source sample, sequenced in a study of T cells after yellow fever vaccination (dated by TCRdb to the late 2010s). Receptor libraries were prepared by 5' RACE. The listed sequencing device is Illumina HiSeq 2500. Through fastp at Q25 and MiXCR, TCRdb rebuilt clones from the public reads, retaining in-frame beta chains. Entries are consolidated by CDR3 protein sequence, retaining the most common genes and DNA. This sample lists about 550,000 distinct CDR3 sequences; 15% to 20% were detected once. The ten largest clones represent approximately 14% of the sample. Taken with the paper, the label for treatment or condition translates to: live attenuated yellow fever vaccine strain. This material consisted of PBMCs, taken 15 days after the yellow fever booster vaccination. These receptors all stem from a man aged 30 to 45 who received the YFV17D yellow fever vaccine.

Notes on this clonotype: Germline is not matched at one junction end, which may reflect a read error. DNA of the CDR3: TGTTCCAGCAGTTACGACAGATTGGGAAATCAGCCCCAGCATTTT. Translated, it gives CSSSYDRLGNQPQHF. This sequence joins TRBV6-5 and TRBJ1-5, with a possible D match to TRBD1 (5 bases). The V gene's germline CDR1 is MNHEY and CDR2 SVGAGI. The CDR3 has 15 amino acids.

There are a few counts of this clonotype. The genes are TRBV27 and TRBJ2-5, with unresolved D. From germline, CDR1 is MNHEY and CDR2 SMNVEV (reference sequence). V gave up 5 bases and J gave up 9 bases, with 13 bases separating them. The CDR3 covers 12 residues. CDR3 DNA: TGTGCCAGCAGTCGCCCTAGTGGCCCCCAGTACTTC. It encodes CASSRPSGPQYF.

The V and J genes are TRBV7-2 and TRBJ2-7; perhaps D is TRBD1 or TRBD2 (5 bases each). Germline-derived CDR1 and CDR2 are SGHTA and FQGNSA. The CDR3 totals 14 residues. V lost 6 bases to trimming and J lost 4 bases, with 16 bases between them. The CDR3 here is CASRRGAEEYEQYF. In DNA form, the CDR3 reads TGTGCCAGCAGGAGGGGAGCGGAGGAATACGAGCAGTACTTC.

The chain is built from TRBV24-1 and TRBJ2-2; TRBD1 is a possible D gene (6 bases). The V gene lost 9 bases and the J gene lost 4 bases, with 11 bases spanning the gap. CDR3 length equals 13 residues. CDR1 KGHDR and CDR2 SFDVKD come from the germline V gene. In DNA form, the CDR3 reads TGTGCCACCCAGGGGTTCGTCACCGGGGAGCTGTTTTTT. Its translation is CATQGFVTGELFF.

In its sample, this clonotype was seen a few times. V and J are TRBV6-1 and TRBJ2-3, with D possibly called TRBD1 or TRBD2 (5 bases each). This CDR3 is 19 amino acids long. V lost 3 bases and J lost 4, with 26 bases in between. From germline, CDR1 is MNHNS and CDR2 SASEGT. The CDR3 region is CASSDRGPGPEGSADTQYF. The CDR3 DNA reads TGTGCCAGCAGTGATAGGGGACCGGGCCCAGAGGGGAGCGCAGATACGCAGTATTTT.

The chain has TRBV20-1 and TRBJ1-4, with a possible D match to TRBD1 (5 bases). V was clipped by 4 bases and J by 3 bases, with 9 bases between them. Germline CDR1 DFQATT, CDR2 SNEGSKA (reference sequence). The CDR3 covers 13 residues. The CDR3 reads CSAKWTSNEKLFF. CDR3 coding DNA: TGCAGTGCTAAATGGACATCTAATGAAAAACTGTTTTTT.

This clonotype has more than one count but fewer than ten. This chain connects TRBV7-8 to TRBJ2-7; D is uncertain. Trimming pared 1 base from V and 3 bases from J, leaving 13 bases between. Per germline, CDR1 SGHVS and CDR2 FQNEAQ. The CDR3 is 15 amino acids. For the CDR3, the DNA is TGTGCCAGCAGCTTAGGGGTTGGTTTTAGCTACGAGCAGTACTTC. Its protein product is CASSLGVGFSYEQYF.

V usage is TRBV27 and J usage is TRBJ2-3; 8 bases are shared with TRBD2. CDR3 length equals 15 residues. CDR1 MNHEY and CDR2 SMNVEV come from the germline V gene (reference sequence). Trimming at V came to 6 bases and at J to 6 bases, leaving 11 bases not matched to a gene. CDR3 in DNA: TGTGCCAGCAGCCCACTAGCGGCCCTTCAGGATACGCAGTATTTT. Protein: CASSPLAALQDTQYF.

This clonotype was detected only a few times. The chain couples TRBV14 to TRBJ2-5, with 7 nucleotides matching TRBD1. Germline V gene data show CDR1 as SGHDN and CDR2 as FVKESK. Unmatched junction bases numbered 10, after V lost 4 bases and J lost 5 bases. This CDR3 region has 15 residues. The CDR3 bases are TGTGCCAGCAGCCCCCTGGGCAGGGGGTATGAGACCCAGTACTTC. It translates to CASSPLGRGYETQYF. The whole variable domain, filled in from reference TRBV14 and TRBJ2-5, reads EAGVTQFPSHSVIEKGQTVTLRCDPISGHDNLYWYRRVMGKEIKFLLHFVKESKQDESGMPNNRFLAERTGGTYSTLKVQPAELEDSGVYFCASSPLGRGYETQYFGPGTRLLVL.

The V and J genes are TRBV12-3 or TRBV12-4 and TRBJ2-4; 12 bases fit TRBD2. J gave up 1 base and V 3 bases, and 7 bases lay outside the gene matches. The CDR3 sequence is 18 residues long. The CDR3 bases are TGTGCCAGCAGTTTCGCGACTAGCGGGAGAGGGGCCAAAAACATTCAGTACTTC. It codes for CASSFATSGRGAKNIQYF.

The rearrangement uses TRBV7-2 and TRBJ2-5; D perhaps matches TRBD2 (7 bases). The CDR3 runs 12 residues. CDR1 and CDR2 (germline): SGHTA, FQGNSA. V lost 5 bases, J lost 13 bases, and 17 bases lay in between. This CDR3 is CASSMGGGRGYF. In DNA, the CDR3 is TGTGCCAGCAGCATGGGGGGGGGCAGGGGGTACTTC. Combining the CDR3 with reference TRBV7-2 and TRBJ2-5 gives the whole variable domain GAGVSQSPSNKVTEKGKDVELRCDPISGHTALYWYRQSLGQGLEFLIYFQGNSAPDKSGLPSDRFSAERTGGSVSTLTIQRTQQEDSAVYLCASSMGGGRGYFGPGTRLLVL.

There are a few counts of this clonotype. In DNA form, the CDR3 reads TGTGCCAGCAGATCGGACTGGATTGCCTACGAGCAGTACTTC. Its protein is CASRSDWIAYEQYF. The chain has TRBV6-5 and TRBJ2-7; D possibly corresponds to TRBD2 (5 bases). The CDR3 is 14 residues long. Trimming removed 6 bases from V and 2 bases from J, with 14 bases in between. CDR1 is MNHEY and CDR2 is SVGAGI in the germline V gene.

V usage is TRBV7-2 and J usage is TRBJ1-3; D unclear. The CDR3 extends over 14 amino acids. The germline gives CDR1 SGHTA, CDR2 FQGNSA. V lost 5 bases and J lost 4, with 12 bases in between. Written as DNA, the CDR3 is TGTGCCAGCAGCCCTTCACAGAGCGGAAACACCATATATTTT. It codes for CASSPSQSGNTIYF.

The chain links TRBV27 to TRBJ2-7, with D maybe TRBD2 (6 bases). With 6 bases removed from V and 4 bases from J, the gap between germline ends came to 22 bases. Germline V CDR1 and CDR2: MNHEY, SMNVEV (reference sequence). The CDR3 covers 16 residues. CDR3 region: CASRSTSGTREYEQYF. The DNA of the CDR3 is TGTGCCAGCAGGTCCACCTCCGGGACCCGGGAGTACGAGCAGTACTTC.

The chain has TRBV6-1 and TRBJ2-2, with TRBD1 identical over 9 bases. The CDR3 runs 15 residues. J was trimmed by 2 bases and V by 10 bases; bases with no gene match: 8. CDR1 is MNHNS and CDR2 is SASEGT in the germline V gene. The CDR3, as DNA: TGTGCCACGAACAGGGGGCTTTATAACACCGGGGAGCTGTTTTTT. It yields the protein CATNRGLYNTGELFF.

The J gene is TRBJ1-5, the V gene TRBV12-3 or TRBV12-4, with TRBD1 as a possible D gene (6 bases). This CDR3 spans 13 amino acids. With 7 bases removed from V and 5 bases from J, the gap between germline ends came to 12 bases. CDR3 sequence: CASIGGPDQPQHF. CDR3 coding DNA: TGTGCCAGCATAGGGGGGCCGGATCAGCCCCAGCATTTT.

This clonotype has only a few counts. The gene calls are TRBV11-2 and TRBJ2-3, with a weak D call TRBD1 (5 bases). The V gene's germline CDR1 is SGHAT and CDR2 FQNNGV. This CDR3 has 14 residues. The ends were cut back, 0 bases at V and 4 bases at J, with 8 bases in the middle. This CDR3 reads CASSLDLRADTQYF. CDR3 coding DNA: TGTGCCAGCAGCTTAGATCTCAGGGCAGATACGCAGTATTTT. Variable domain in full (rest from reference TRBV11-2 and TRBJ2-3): EAGVAQSPRYKIIEKRQSVAFWCNPISGHATLYWYQQILGQGPKLLIQFQNNGVVDDSQLPKDRFSAERLKGVDSTLKIQPAKLEDSAVYLCASSLDLRADTQYFGPGTRLTVL.